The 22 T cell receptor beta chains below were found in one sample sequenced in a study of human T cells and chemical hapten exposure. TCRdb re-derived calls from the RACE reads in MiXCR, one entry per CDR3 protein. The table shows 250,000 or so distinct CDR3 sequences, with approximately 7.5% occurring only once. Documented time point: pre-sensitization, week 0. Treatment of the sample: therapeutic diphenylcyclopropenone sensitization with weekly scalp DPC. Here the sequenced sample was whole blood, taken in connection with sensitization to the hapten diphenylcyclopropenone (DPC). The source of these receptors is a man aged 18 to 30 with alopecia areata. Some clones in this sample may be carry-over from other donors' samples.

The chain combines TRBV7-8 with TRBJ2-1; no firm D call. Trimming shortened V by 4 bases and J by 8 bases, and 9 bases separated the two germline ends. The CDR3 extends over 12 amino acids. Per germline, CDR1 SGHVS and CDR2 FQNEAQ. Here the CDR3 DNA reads TGTGCCAGCAGCTCTTTTGCCTATGAGCAGTTCTTC. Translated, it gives CASSSFAYEQFF. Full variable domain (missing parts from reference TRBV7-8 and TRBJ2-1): GAGVSQSPRYKVAKRGQDVALRCDPISGHVSLFWYQQALGQGPEFLTYFQNEAQLDKSGLPSDRFFAERPEGSVSTLKIQRTQQEDSAVYLCASSSFAYEQFFGPGTRLTVL.

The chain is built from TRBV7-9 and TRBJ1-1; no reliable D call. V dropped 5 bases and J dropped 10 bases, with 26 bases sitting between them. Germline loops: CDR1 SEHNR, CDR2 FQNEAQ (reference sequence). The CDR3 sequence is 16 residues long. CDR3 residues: CASSPPGGLPTYPAFF. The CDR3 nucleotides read TGTGCCAGCAGCCCTCCGGGAGGGCTCCCCACTTACCCAGCTTTCTTT.

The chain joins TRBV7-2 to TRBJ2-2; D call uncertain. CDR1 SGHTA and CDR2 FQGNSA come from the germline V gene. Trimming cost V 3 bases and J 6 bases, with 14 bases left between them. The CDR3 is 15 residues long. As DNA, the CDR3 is TGTGCCAGCAGCTTTCGAGGCTTCAACCCCGGGGAGCTGTTTTTT. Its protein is CASSFRGFNPGELFF. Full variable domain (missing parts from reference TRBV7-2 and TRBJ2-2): GAGVSQSPSNKVTEKGKDVELRCDPISGHTALYWYRQSLGQGLEFLIYFQGNSAPDKSGLPSDRFSAERTGGSVSTLTIQRTQQEDSAVYLCASSFRGFNPGELFFGEGSRLTVL.

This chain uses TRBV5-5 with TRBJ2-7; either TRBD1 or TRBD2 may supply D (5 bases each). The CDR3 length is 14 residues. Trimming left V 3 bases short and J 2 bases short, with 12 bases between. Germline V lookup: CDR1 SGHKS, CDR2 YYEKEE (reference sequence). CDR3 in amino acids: CASSYGDGTYEQYV. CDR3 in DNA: TGTGCCAGCAGCTACGGGGACGGTACCTACGAGCAGTACGTC.

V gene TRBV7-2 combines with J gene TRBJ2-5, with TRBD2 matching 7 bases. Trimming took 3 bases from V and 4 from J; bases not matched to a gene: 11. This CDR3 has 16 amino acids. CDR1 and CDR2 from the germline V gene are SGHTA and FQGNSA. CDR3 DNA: TGTGCCAGCAGCTTTAAGTCCGGCGGGGGTTCAGAGACCCAGTACTTC. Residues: CASSFKSGGGSETQYF. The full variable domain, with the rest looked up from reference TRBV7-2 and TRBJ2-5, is GAGVSQSPSNKVTEKGKDVELRCDPISGHTALYWYRQSLGQGLEFLIYFQGNSAPDKSGLPSDRFSAERTGGSVSTLTIQRTQQEDSAVYLCASSFKSGGGSETQYFGPGTRLLVL.

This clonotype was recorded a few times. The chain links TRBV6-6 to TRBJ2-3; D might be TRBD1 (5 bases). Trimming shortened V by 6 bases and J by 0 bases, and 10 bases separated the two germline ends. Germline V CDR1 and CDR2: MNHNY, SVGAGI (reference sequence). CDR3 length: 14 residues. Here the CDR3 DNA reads TGTGCCAGCAGCCCGGACAAGAGCACAGATACGCAGTATTTT. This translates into CASSPDKSTDTQYF.

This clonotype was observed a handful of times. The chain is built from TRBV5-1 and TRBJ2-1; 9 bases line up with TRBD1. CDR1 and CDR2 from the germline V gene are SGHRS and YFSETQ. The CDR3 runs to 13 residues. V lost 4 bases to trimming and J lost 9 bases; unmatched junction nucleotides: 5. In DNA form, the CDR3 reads TGCGCCAGCAGCCCCCGGACAGGGGCTGAGCAGTTCTTC. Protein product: CASSPRTGAEQFF.

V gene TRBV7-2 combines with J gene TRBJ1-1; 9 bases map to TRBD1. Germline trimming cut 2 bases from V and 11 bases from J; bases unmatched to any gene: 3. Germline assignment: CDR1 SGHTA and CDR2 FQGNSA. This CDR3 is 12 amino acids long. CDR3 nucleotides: TGTGCCAGCAGCTTAACAGGGGGCCCTGCTTTCTTT. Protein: CASSLTGGPAFF. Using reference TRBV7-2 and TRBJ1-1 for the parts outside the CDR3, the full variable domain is GAGVSQSPSNKVTEKGKDVELRCDPISGHTALYWYRQSLGQGLEFLIYFQGNSAPDKSGLPSDRFSAERTGGSVSTLTIQRTQQEDSAVYLCASSLTGGPAFFGQGTRLTVV.

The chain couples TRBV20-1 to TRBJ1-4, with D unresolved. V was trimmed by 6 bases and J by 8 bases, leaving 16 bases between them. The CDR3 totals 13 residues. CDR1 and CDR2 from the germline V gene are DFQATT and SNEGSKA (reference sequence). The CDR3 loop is CSARTPGYEKLFF. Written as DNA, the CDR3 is TGCAGTGCACGGACTCCGGGGTACGAAAAACTGTTTTTT.

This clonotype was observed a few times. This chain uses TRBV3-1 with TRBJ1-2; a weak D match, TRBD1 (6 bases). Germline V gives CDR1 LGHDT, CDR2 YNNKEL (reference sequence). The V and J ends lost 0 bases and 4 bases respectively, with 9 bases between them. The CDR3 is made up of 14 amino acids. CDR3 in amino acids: CASSQEQGRYGYTF. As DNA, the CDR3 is TGTGCCAGCAGCCAAGAACAGGGACGCTATGGCTACACCTTC.

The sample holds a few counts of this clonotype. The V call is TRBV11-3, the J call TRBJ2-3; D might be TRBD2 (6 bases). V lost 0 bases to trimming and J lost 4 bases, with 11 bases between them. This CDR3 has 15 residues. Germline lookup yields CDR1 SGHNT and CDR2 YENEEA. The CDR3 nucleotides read TGTGCCAGCAGCTTAGAAGCGGGCACAGCAGATACGCAGTATTTT. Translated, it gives CASSLEAGTADTQYF.

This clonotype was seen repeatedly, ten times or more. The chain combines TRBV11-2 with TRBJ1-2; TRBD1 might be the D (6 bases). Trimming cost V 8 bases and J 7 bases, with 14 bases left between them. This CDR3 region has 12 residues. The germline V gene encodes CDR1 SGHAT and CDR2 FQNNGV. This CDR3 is CASFGGSGGYTF. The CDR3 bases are TGTGCCAGCTTCGGGGGCTCTGGTGGCTACACCTTC.

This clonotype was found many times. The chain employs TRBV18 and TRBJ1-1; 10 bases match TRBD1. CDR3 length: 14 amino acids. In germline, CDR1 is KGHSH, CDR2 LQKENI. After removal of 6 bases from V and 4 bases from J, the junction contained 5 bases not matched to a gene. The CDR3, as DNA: TGTGCCAGCTCGCGGGGACAGGGGAGCACTGAAGCTTTCTTT. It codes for CASSRGQGSTEAFF.

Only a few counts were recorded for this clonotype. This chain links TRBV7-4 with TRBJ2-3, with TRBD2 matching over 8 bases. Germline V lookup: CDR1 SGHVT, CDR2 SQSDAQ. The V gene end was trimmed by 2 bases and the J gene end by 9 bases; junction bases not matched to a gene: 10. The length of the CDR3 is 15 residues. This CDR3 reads CASSLIAGRSWTQYF. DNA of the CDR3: TGTGCCAGCAGCTTAATAGCGGGACGATCATGGACGCAGTATTTT.

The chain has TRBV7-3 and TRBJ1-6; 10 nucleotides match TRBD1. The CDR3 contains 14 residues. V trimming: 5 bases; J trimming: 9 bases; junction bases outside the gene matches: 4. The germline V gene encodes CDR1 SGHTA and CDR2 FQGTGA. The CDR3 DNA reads TGTGCCAGCAGCCAGGGACAGGGGACTTCACCCCTCCACTTT. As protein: CASSQGQGTSPLHF.

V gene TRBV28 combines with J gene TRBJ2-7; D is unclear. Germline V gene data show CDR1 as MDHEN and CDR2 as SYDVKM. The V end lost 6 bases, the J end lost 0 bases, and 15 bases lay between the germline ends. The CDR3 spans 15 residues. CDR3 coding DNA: TGTGCCAGCAGAATCAGGACGGTGTCCTCCTACGAGCAGTACTTC. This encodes CASRIRTVSSYEQYF.

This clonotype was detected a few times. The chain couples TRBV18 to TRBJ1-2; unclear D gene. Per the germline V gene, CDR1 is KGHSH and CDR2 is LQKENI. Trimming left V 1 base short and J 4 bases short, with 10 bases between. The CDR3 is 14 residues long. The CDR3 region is CASSPLEGSYGYTF. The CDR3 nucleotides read TGTGCCAGCTCACCACTTGAAGGGAGCTATGGCTACACCTTC.

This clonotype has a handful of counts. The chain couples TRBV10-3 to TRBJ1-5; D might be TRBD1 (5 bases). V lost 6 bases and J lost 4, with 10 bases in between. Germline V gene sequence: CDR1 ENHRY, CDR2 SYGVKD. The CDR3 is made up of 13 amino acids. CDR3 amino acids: CAIRPGLNQPQHF. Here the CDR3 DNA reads TGTGCCATCAGGCCGGGACTAAATCAGCCCCAGCATTTT.

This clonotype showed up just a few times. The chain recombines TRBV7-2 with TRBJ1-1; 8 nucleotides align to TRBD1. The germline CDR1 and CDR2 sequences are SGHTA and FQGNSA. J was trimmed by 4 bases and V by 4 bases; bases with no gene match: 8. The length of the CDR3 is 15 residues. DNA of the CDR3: TGTGCCAGCAGCTCCCGGAGACAGGGGCTCACTGAAGCTTTCTTT. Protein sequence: CASSSRRQGLTEAFF.

This chain's CDR3 is CASSPSPDRVNEQFF. CDR3 nucleotide sequence: TGCGCCAGCAGCCCAAGCCCGGACAGGGTAAATGAGCAGTTCTTC. This chain connects TRBV5-1 to TRBJ2-1; the match to TRBD1 covers 8 bases. V gave up 4 bases and J gave up 7 bases; unmatched junction bases: 10. This CDR3 is 15 amino acids long. CDR1 SGHRS and CDR2 YFSETQ come from the germline V gene.

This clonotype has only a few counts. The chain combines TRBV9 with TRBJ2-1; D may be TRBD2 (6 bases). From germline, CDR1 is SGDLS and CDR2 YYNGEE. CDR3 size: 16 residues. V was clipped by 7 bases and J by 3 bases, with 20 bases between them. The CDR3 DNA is TGTGCCAGCGCCCCTTCAGGGACTTCCGACTACAATGAGCAGTTCTTC. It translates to CASAPSGTSDYNEQFF.

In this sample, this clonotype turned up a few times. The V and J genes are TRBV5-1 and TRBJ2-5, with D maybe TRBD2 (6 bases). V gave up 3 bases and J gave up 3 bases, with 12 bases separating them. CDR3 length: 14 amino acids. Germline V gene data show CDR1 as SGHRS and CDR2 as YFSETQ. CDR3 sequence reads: CASSWRDPKETQYF. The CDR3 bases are TGCGCCAGCAGCTGGAGGGACCCAAAAGAGACCCAGTACTTC.